The clone carrying this T cell receptor (beta chain) was counted a few times. These data belong to a study of Ad26.COV2.S vaccination and SARS-CoV-2 variants. This CDR3 has 16 amino acids. The V segment lost 5 bases and the J segment 8 bases; nucleotides outside the gene matches: 16. Per germline, CDR1 SGHVS and CDR2 FQNEAQ. Described treatment: some 19 received Ad26.COV2.S at low or high dose, single or two shots; several received placebo; per-sample allocation not given. Collection of the samples took place on day 63 after the first injection of vaccine or placebo. Clones were read by immunoSEQ multiplex PCR, and TCRdb kept only the in-frame ones, dropping some. Of hundreds of thousands of clones in the sample, roughly 90% were seen once.

The chain employs TRBV7-8 and TRBJ1-1, with 8 bases lining up with TRBD1. The sequence was obtained from a person aged 18-65 years who received the Ad26.COV2.S COVID-19 vaccine or a placebo. The sequencing used peripheral blood, collected in a trial of Ad26.COV2.S vaccine versus placebo. CDR3 in amino acids: CASSPAGDRSYSEAFF. DNA of the CDR3: TGTGCCAGCAGCCCCGCGGGGGACAGGTCCTACTCCGAAGCTTTCTTT.